This TCR beta chain was recovered during a study of blood T cells in healthy people across ages. The study, taken as a whole, reports: A conclusive naive versus antigen-experienced comparison was prevented by the unsorted PBMCs.

Combining a sample-barcoded 5' primer with a J-beta primer mix, a second PCR ran for roughly 7 to 12 cycles. TCRdb passed the 5' RACE reads through MiXCR, listing each CDR3 protein once. Of about 1,500,000 distinct CDR3 sequences listed, 35% to 45% are singletons. The CDR3 covers 17 residues. CDR1 is KGHDR, CDR2 SFDVKD, per germline. In regard to this clonotype: The antigen remains undetermined. The junction differs from germline at one of its ends, possibly a read error.

The sequence was collected from a young woman in good health. The specimen sequenced was blood. The V and J genes are TRBV24-1 and TRBJ2-1, with 11 nucleotides matching TRBD2. The CDR3 loop is CATSGPTSGKSCNEQFF. The CDR3 nucleotides are TGTGCCACCAGTGGTCCGACTAGCGGGAAATCCTGCAATGAGCAGTTCTTC.